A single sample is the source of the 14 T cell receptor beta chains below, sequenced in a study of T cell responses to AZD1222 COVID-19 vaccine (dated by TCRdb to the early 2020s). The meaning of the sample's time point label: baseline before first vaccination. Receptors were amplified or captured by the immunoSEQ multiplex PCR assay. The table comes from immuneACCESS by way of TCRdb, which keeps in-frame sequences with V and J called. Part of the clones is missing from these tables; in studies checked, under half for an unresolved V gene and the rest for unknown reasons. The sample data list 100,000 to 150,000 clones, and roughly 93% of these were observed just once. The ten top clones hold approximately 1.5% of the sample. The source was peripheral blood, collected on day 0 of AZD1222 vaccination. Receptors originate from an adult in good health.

Written as DNA, the CDR3 is TGTGCCAGCAGGACTAGCTCCTACAATGAGCAGTTCTTC. Its protein is CASRTSSYNEQFF. The chain has TRBV12-3 or TRBV12-4 and TRBJ2-1; weak D call: TRBD2 (6 bases). The length of the CDR3 is 13 residues. Trimming took off 6 bases at V and 0 bases at J, with 6 bases between the two ends.

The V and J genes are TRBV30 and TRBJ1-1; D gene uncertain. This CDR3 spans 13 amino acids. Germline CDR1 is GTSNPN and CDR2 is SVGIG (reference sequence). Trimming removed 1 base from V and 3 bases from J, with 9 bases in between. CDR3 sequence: CAWSGQAHTEAFF. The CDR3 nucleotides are TGTGCCTGGAGTGGGCAAGCCCACACTGAAGCTTTCTTT.

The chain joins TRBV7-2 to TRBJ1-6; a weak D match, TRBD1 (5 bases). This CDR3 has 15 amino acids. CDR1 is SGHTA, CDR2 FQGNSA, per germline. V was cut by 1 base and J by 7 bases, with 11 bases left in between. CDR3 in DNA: TGTGCCAGCAGCTTAGGGGGACTCTTCAATTCACCCCTCCACTTT. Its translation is CASSLGGLFNSPLHF.

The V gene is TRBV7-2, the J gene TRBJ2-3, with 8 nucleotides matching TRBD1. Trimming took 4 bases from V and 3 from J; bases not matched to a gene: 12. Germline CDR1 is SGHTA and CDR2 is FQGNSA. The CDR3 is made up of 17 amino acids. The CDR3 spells CASSSPAQTGVTDTQYF. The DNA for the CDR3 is TGTGCCAGCAGCTCCCCCGCCCAGACAGGGGTGACAGATACGCAGTATTTT.

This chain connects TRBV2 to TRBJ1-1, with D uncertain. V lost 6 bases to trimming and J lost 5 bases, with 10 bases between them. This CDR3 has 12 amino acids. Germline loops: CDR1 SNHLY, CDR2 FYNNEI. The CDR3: CASRDGWTEAFF. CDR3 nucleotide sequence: TGTGCCAGCAGGGACGGTTGGACTGAAGCTTTCTTT.

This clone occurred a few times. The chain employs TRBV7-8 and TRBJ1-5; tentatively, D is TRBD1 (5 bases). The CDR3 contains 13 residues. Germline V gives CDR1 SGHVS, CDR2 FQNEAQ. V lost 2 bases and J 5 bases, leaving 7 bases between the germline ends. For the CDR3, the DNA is TGTGCCAGCAGCTTACTAGGGGATCAGCCCCAGCATTTT. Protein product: CASSLLGDQPQHF.

CDR3 region: CASSQGGTITNYGYTF. The CDR3, as DNA: TGTGCCAGCAGCCAAGGGGGGACTATTACTAACTATGGCTACACCTTC. The rearrangement uses TRBV4-2 and TRBJ1-2; a possible D gene is TRBD1 (5 bases). The germline gives CDR1 LGHNA, CDR2 YNFKEQ. The CDR3 is 16 amino acids. V gave up 1 base and J gave up 0 bases, with 12 bases separating them.

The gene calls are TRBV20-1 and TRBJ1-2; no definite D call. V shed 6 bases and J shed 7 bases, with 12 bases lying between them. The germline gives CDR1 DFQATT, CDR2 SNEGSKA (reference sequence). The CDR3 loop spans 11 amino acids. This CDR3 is CSAPAAAGYTF. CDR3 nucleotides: TGCAGTGCCCCGGCGGCAGCTGGCTACACCTTC.

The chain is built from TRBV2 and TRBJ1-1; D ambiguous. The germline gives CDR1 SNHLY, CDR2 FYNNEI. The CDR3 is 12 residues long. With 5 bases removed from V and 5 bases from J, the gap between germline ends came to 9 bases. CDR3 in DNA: TGTGCCAGCAGTACACCCCCGACTGAAGCTTTCTTT. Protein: CASSTPPTEAFF.

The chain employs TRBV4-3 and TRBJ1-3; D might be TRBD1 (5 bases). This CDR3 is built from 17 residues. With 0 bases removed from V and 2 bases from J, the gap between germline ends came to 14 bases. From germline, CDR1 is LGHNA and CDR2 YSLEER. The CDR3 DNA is TGCGCCAGCAGCCAAGATATTGGCAGGGACGCTGGAAACACCATATATTTT. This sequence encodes CASSQDIGRDAGNTIYF.

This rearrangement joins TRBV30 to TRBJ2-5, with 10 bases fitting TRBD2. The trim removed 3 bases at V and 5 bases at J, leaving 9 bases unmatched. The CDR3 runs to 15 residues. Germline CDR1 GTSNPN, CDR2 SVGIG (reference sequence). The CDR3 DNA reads TGTGCCTGGAGGGGGACTAGCGCCTGGCAGGAGACCCAGTACTTC. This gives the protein CAWRGTSAWQETQYF.

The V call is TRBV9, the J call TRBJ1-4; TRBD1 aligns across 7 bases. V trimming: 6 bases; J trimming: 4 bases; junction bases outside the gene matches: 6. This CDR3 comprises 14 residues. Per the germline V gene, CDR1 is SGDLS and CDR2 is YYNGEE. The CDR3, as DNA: TGTGCCAGCAACGCGGGACAGTATAATGAAAAACTGTTTTTT. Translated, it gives CASNAGQYNEKLFF. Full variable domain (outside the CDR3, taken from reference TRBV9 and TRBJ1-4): DSGVTQTPKHLITATGQRVTLRCSPRSGDLSVYWYQQSLDQGLQFLIQYYNGEERAKGNILERFSAQQFPDLHSELNLSSLELGDSALYFCASNAGQYNEKLFFGSGTQLSVL.

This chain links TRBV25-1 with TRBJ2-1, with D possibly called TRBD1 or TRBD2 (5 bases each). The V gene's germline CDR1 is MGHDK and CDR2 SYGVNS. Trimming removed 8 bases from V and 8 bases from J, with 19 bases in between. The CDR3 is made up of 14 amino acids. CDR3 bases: TGTGCCAGCTCGAGGGACGTAGGACCAGATGAGCAGTTCTTC. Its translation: CASSRDVGPDEQFF.

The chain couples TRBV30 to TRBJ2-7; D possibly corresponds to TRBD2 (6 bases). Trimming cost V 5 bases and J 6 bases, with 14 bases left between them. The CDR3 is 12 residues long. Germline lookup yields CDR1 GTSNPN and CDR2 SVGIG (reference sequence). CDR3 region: CAWGTPFGEQYV. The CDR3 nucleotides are TGTGCCTGGGGGACTCCCTTCGGCGAGCAGTACGTC.